This TCR beta chain was obtained from a study of T cell responses to AZD1222 COVID-19 vaccine. Sequencing used immunoSEQ multiplex PCR; TCRdb keeps in-frame clones, though not all of them. The sample includes 140,000 to 150,000 clones, roughly 87% of them seen just once. As for this clone: Its antigen is unknown.

Notes on the study in general: Distributed over spike, vaccine-associated CD4 TCRs predominated at 160-218 and 743-854. Clonal diversity was possibly underestimated, and the donors were mostly white British, with more females. It was only after the peak T cell response that any repertoires were sampled. Targeting of unmutated variant regions was reportedly seen in nearly half of spike-specific TCRs.

The sequences come from peripheral blood, collected 28 days after the second dose of the MenACWY control vaccine. The sequence came from an adult who received the MenACWY meningococcal vaccine as a control.

The CDR3 sequence: CASSLIGGNSPLHF. The CDR3 DNA reads TGTGCCAGCAGCTTAATCGGGGGTAATTCACCCCTCCACTTT. This chain uses TRBV7-3 with TRBJ1-6, with D perhaps matching TRBD1 (5 bases). The CDR3 contains 14 residues. Deletions cut 1 base from V and 6 bases from J, with 7 bases between. The germline gives CDR1 SGHTA, CDR2 FQGTGA. Complete variable domain (other parts from reference TRBV7-3 and TRBJ1-6): GAGVSQTPSNKVTEKGKYVELRCDPISGHTALYWYRQSLGQGPEFLIYFQGTGAADDSGLPNDRFFAVRPEGSVSTLKIQRTERGDSAVYLCASSLIGGNSPLHFGNGTRLTVT.